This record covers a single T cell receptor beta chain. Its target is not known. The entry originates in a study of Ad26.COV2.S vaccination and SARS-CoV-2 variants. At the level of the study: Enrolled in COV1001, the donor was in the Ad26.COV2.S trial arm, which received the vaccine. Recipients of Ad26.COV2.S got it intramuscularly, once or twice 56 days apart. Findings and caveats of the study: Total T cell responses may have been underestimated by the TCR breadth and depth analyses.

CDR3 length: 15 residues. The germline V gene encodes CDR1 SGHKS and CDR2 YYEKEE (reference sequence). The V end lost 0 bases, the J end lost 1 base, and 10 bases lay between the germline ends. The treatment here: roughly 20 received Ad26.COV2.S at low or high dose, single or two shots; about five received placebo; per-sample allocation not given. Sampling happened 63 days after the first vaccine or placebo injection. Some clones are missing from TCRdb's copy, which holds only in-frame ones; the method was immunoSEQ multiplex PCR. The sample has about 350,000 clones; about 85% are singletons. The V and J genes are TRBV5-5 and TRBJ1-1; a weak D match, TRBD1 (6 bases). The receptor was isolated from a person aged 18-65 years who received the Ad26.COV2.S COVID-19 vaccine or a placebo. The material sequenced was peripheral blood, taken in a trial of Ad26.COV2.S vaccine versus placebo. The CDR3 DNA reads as TGTGCCAGCAGCTTGGTGATGGGGGCGAACACTGAAGCTTTCTTT. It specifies CASSLVMGANTEAFF.